Listed below are T cell receptor beta chains from one sample, sequenced in a study of blood T cells in healthy people across ages. TCRdb itself ran the 5' RACE reads through MiXCR, one entry per CDR3 protein. This sample has about 1.5 million distinct CDR3 sequences, with approximately 39% found just once. The sequencing sample was made of blood. The receptors come from a woman between 18 and 30 years old in good health. Both conserved end residues are part of each CDR3. Each record gives: V gene, J gene, clone size, D gene, CDR3 DNA, CDR3 protein. A D gene is named only where the DNA matches it firmly. Some rows mark clone size as missing; the rest say once, few, many or name a class of expanded clone.

v_call: TRBV2
j_call: TRBJ2-1
clone_size: -
d_call: -
cdr3_nt: TGTGCCAGCAGTGAAGCCCGTAGGAACTACAATGAGCAGTTCTTC
cdr3_aa: CASSEARRNYNEQFF

v_call: TRBV11-2
j_call: TRBJ2-5
clone_size: few
d_call: -
cdr3_nt: TGTGCCAGCAGCTTAGCCCGACAGCGTAGGGAGACCCAGTACTTC
cdr3_aa: CASSLARQRRETQYF

v_call: TRBV6-2/TRBV6-3
j_call: TRBJ1-6
clone_size: once
d_call: TRBD1
cdr3_nt: TGTGCCAGCAGTTACGGGGACAGCTATAATTCACCCCTCCACTTT
cdr3_aa: CASSYGDSYNSPLHF

v_call: TRBV6-5
j_call: TRBJ1-2
clone_size: -
d_call: TRBD1
cdr3_nt: TGTGCCAGCCGGTTAGGGGGCGCGGGCTATGGCTACACCTTC
cdr3_aa: CASRLGGAGYGYTF

v_call: TRBV6-2/TRBV6-3
j_call: TRBJ2-3
clone_size: -
d_call: -
cdr3_nt: TGTGCCAGCAGACCTACTAGGATGGATGATACGCAGTATTTT
cdr3_aa: CASRPTRMDDTQYF

v_call: TRBV18
j_call: TRBJ1-2
clone_size: -
d_call: TRBD1
cdr3_nt: TGTGCCAGCTCACCACTACAGGGGGACTATGGCTACACCTTC
cdr3_aa: CASSPLQGDYGYTF

v_call: TRBV7-8
j_call: TRBJ2-1
clone_size: once
d_call: -
cdr3_nt: TGTGCCAGCAGTCGGCCTTTGGGGCGCTTAGACAATGAGCAGTTCTTC
cdr3_aa: CASSRPLGRLDNEQFF

v_call: TRBV12-3/TRBV12-4
j_call: TRBJ1-4
clone_size: -
d_call: -
cdr3_nt: TGTGCCAGCAGACTCCAAGGGACTAATGAAAAACTGTTTTTT
cdr3_aa: CASRLQGTNEKLFF

v_call: TRBV9
j_call: TRBJ2-7
clone_size: few
d_call: -
cdr3_nt: TGTGCCAGCAGCGTCCTCTCGGGCTCCTACGAGCAGTACTTC
cdr3_aa: CASSVLSGSYEQYF

v_call: TRBV7-7
j_call: TRBJ2-7
clone_size: -
d_call: -
cdr3_nt: TGTGCTAGCAGCTTGCCGAAGGACGGGTCTATTAAAGGGCCCTACGAGCAGTACTTC
cdr3_aa: CASSLPKDGSIKGPYEQYF

v_call: TRBV6-2/TRBV6-3
j_call: TRBJ2-4
clone_size: -
d_call: -
cdr3_nt: TGTGCCAGCAGTAACGCCCGACTACAGGGAGTCGGCAAAAACATTCAGTACTTC
cdr3_aa: CASSNARLQGVGKNIQYF

v_call: TRBV5-1
j_call: TRBJ2-3
clone_size: -
d_call: -
cdr3_nt: TGCGCCAGCAGCTTGGTTGGCGATGCGGTGGATACGCAGTATTTT
cdr3_aa: CASSLVGDAVDTQYF

v_call: TRBV7-2
j_call: TRBJ2-3
clone_size: few
d_call: -
cdr3_nt: TGTGCCAGCAGCTTAGAGACGAGACATGGCACAGATACGCAGTATTTT
cdr3_aa: CASSLETRHGTDTQYF

v_call: TRBV20-1
j_call: TRBJ2-7
clone_size: -
d_call: TRBD1
cdr3_nt: TGCAGTGCTAGAGGGTCAAGAGGGACAGGGGGTTCCTACGAGCAGTACTTC
cdr3_aa: CSARGSRGTGGSYEQYF

v_call: TRBV12-3/TRBV12-4
j_call: TRBJ2-7
clone_size: -
d_call: TRBD2
cdr3_nt: TGTGCCAGCAGTCTGCGGACTAGCGGGACCACAAACTCGCTCTCCTACGAGCAGTACTTC
cdr3_aa: CASSLRTSGTTNSLSYEQYF

v_call: TRBV6-5
j_call: TRBJ1-2
clone_size: many
d_call: TRBD1
cdr3_nt: TGTGCCAGCAGGCCTGGGACAGGGGCTTATGGCTACACCTTC
cdr3_aa: CASRPGTGAYGYTF

v_call: TRBV9
j_call: TRBJ2-3
clone_size: few
d_call: -
cdr3_nt: TGTGCCAGCAGCGTTTGGGCGGGCACCTCCACAGATACGCAGTATTTT
cdr3_aa: CASSVWAGTSTDTQYF

v_call: TRBV12-5
j_call: TRBJ2-1
clone_size: once
d_call: -
cdr3_nt: TGTGCTAGTGGTTTGGTACAAAGAGGGTGGAATGAGCAGTTCTTC
cdr3_aa: CASGLVQRGWNEQFF

v_call: TRBV4-1
j_call: TRBJ1-2
clone_size: -
d_call: TRBD1
cdr3_nt: TGCGCCAGCAGCCGAGAGGACAGGGGCTATGGCTACACCTTC
cdr3_aa: CASSREDRGYGYTF

v_call: TRBV5-1
j_call: TRBJ2-3
clone_size: once
d_call: -
cdr3_nt: TGCGCCAGCAGCTTGGACTACCAGGATACGCAGTATTTT
cdr3_aa: CASSLDYQDTQYF

v_call: TRBV20-1
j_call: TRBJ1-4
clone_size: -
d_call: TRBD1
cdr3_nt: TGCAGTACGAGATCCGGGACAGTAAACGAAAAACTGTTTTTT
cdr3_aa: CSTRSGTVNEKLFF

v_call: TRBV6-2/TRBV6-3
j_call: TRBJ2-1
clone_size: -
d_call: -
cdr3_nt: TGTGCCAGCAGTTATCGAAGTTCTGATGAGCAGTTCTTC
cdr3_aa: CASSYRSSDEQFF